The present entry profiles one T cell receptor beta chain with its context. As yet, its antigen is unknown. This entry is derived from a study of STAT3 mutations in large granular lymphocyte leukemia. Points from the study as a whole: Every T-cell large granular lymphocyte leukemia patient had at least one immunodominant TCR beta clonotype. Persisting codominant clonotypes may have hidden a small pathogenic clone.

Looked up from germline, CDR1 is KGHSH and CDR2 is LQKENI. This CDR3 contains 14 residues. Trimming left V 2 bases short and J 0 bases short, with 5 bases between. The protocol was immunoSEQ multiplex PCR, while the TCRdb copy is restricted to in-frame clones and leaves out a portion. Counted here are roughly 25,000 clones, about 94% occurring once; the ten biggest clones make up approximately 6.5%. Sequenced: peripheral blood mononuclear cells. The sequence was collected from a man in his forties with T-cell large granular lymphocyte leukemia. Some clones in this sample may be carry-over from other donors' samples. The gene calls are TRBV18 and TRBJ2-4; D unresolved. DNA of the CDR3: TGTGCCAGCTCACCAAACGGAGCCAAAAACATTCAGTACTTC. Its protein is CASSPNGAKNIQYF.